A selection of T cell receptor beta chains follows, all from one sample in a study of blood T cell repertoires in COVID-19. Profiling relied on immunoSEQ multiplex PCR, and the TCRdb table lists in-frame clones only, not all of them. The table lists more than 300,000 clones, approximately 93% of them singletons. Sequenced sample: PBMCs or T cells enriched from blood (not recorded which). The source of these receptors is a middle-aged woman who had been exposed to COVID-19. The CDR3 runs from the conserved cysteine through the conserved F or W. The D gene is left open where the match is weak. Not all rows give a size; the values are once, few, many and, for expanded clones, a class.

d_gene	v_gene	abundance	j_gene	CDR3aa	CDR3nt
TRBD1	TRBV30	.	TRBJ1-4	CAWTLHRGLAEKLFF	TGTGCCTGGACCCTCCACAGGGGGCTTGCGGAAAAACTGTTTTTT
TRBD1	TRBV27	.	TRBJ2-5	CASSGRDRGLRETQYF	TGTGCCAGCAGTGGAAGGGACAGGGGGTTACGGGAGACCCAGTACTTC
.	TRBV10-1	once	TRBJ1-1	CASSEVGAVDTEAFF	TGCGCCAGCAGCGAAGTGGGGGCGGTGGACACTGAAGCTTTCTTT
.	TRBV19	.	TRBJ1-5	CASSPRGAGSNQPQHF	TGTGCCAGTAGTCCCCGGGGGGCTGGGAGCAATCAGCCCCAGCATTTT
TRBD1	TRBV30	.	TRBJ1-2	CAWRAPGTVDSYGYTF	TGTGCCTGGAGAGCCCCCGGGACAGTCGATAGCTATGGCTACACCTTC
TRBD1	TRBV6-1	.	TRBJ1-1	CASSENRGRTEAFF	TGTGCCAGCAGTGAAAACAGGGGAAGGACTGAAGCTTTCTTT
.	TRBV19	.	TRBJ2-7	CASRDSGGLPPYEQYF	TGTGCCAGTAGGGATTCCGGCGGACTACCTCCCTACGAGCAGTACTTC
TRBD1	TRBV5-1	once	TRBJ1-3	CASSPTTGGAGNTIYF	TGCGCCAGCAGCCCGACGACAGGGGGTGCCGGAAACACCATATATTTT
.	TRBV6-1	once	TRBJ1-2	CASSERSGYGYTF	TGTGCCAGCAGTGAACGTTCAGGGTATGGCTACACCTTC
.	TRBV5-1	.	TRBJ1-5	CASSLEPNSNQPQHF	TGCGCCAGCAGCTTGGAGCCGAATAGCAATCAGCCCCAGCATTTT
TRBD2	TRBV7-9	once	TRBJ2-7	CASSLVSAGGPDEQYF	TGTGCCAGCAGCTTAGTTTCAGCGGGAGGGCCCGACGAGCAGTACTTC
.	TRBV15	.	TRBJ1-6	CATRDKGSSYNSPLHF	TGTGCCACCAGGGATAAAGGGAGCTCCTATAATTCACCCCTCCACTTT
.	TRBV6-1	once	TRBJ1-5	CASSERHADQPQHF	TGTGCCAGCAGTGAACGACATGCAGATCAGCCCCAGCATTTT
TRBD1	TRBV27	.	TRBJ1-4	CASSSKDRDRGYEKLFF	TGTGCCAGCAGTTCCAAGGACCGGGACAGGGGATATGAAAAACTGTTTTTT
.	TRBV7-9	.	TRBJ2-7	CASSFVGQEPYEQYF	TGTGCCAGCAGCTTTGTCGGTCAGGAACCCTACGAGCAGTACTTC
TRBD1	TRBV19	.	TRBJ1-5	CASSDPRTGSNQPQHF	TGTGCCAGTAGTGACCCGCGGACAGGGTCCAATCAGCCCCAGCATTTT
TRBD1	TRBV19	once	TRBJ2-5	CASSMGRGRQETQYF	TGTGCCAGTAGCATGGGTAGGGGGCGACAAGAGACCCAGTACTTC
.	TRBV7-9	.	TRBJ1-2	CASSVRVGDGYTF	TGTGCCAGCAGCGTAAGGGTAGGGGATGGCTACACCTTC
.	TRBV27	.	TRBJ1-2	CASSSQGSRGYGYTF	TGTGCCAGCAGTTCCCAGGGATCGAGAGGCTATGGCTACACCTTC
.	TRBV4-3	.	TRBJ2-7	CASSQDGTPAYEQYF	TGCGCCAGCAGCCAGGACGGGACTCCTGCCTACGAGCAGTACTTC
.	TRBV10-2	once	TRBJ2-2	CASSVRVFTGELFF	TGCGCCAGCAGTGTCAGGGTCTTCACCGGGGAGCTGTTTTTT
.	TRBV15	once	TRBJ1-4	CATSRGRAAEKLFF	TGTGCCACCAGCAGGGGGAGGGCAGCTGAAAAACTGTTTTTT
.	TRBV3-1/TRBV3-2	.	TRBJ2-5	CASSDIRGSLQETQYF	TGTGCCAGCAGCGACATCCGGGGGTCCTTACAAGAGACCCAGTACTTC
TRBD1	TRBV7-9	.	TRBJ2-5	CASSPGRGHQETQYF	TGTGCCAGCAGCCCGGGCAGGGGGCACCAAGAGACCCAGTACTTC
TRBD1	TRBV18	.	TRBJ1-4	CASSPGQGGEKLFF	TGTGCCAGCTCACCGGGACAGGGGGGAGAAAAACTGTTTTTT
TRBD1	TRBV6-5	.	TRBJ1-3	CASSRQGAGNTIYF	TGTGCCAGCAGCCGCCAGGGGGCTGGAAACACCATATATTTT
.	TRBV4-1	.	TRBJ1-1	CASSQRAGERTEAFF	TGCGCCAGCAGCCAAAGGGCAGGGGAGCGAACTGAAGCTTTCTTT
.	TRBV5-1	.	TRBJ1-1	CASSLGPSMNTEAFF	TGCGCCAGCAGCTTGGGGCCGTCGATGAACACTGAAGCTTTCTTT
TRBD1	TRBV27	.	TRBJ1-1	CASNLVTFQQGPRTEAFF	TGTGCCAGCAATTTAGTCACCTTTCAACAGGGGCCGCGCACTGAAGCTTTCTTT
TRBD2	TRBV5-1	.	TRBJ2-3	CASSLGLALLGDTQYF	TGCGCCAGCAGCCTCGGACTAGCGTTACTGGGGGATACGCAGTATTTT
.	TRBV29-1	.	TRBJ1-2	CSVAAVYGYTF	TGCAGCGTTGCGGCGGTCTATGGCTACACCTTC
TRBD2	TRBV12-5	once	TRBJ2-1	CASGKAGGHNEQFF	TGTGCTAGTGGGAAAGCGGGGGGGCACAATGAGCAGTTCTTC
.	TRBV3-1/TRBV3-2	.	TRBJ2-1	CASSQIRAYNEQFF	TGTGCCAGCAGCCAAATAAGAGCCTACAATGAGCAGTTCTTC
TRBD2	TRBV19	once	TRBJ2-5	CASSIGSSGSQETQYF	TGTGCCAGTAGTATCGGGTCTAGCGGGTCCCAAGAGACCCAGTACTTC
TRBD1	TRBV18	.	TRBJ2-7	CASSQGASYEQYF	TGTGCCAGCTCACAGGGGGCGAGTTACGAGCAGTACTTC
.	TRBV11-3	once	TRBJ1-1	CASSTSGGRNTEAFF	TGTGCCAGCAGCACCTCGGGGGGCAGGAACACTGAAGCTTTCTTT
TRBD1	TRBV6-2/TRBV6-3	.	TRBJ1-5	CASSRTPVAYRGDQPQHF	TGTGCCAGCAGCCGGACTCCGGTCGCGTACAGGGGAGATCAGCCCCAGCATTTT
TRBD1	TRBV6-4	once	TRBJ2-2	CASSRDRFNTGELFF	TGTGCCAGCAGTAGGGACAGATTTAACACCGGGGAGCTGTTTTTT
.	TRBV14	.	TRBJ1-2	CASSPTAGAYYGYTF	TGTGCCAGCAGCCCCACAGCAGGGGCATACTATGGCTACACCTTC
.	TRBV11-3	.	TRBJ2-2	CASSFSTGELFF	TGTGCCAGCAGCTTCAGCACCGGGGAGCTGTTTTTT
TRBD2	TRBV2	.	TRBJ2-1	CASSKRGLAEAYNEQFF	TGTGCCAGCAGTAAACGGGGACTAGCGGAGGCTTACAATGAGCAGTTCTTC
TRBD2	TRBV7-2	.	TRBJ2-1	CASSLVGTSGYNEQFF	TGTGCCAGCAGCTTAGTAGGGACTAGCGGCTACAATGAGCAGTTCTTC
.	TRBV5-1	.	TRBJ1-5	CASSEAPRGGNQPQHF	TGCGCCAGCAGCGAGGCTCCCAGGGGTGGAAATCAGCCCCAGCATTTT
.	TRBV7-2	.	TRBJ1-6	CASSVQGLERNSPLHF	TGTGCCAGCAGCGTACAGGGCCTGGAGCGGAATTCACCCCTCCACTTT
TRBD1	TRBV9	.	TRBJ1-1	CASSVGGTVNTEAFF	TGTGCCAGCAGCGTAGGAGGGACAGTGAACACTGAAGCTTTCTTT
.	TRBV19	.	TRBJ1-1	CASTFDRRDTEAFF	TGTGCCAGTACTTTCGACAGGCGAGACACTGAAGCTTTCTTT
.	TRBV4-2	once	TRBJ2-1	CASSRKLVDEYNEQFF	TGTGCCAGCAGCCGGAAACTAGTCGACGAGTACAATGAGCAGTTCTTC
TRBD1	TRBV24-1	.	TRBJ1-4	CATSAVDRGRCIIGEKLFF	TGTGCCACCAGTGCCGTTGACAGGGGAAGGTGCATTATAGGGGAAAAACTGTTTTTT
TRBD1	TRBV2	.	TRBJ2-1	CASSSRGQGFRNEQFF	TGTGCCAGTTCTAGCCGGGGACAGGGTTTTAGGAATGAGCAGTTCTTC
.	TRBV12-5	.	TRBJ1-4	CASAPGQSTHEKLFF	TGTGCTAGTGCTCCCGGACAGTCCACTCATGAAAAACTGTTTTTT
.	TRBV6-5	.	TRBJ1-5	CASSYSRGQPQHF	TGTGCCAGCAGTTACTCGAGGGGGCAGCCCCAGCATTTT
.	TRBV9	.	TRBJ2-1	CASSLRNKPGNEQFF	TGTGCCAGCAGCCTCAGAAACAAGCCGGGCAATGAGCAGTTCTTC
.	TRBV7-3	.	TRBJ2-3	CASSFRLQTDTQYF	TGTGCCAGCAGCTTCAGATTACAAACAGATACGCAGTATTTT